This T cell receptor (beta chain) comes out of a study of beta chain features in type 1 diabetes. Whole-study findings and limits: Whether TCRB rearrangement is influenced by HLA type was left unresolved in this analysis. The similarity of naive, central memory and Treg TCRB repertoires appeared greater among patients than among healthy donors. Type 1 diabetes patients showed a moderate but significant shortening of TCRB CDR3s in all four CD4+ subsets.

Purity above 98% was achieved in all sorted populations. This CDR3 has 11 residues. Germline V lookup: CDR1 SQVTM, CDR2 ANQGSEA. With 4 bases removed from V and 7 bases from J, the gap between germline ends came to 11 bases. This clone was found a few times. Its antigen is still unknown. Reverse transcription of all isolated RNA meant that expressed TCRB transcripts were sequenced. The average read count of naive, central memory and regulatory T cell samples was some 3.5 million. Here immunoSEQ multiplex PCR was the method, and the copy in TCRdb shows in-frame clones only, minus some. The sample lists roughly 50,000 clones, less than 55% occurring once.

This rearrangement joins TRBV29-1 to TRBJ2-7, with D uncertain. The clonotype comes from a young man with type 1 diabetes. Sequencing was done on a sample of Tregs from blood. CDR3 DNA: TGCAGCGTTGCAGAGGCAAAGGAGCAGTACTTC. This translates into CSVAEAKEQYF.